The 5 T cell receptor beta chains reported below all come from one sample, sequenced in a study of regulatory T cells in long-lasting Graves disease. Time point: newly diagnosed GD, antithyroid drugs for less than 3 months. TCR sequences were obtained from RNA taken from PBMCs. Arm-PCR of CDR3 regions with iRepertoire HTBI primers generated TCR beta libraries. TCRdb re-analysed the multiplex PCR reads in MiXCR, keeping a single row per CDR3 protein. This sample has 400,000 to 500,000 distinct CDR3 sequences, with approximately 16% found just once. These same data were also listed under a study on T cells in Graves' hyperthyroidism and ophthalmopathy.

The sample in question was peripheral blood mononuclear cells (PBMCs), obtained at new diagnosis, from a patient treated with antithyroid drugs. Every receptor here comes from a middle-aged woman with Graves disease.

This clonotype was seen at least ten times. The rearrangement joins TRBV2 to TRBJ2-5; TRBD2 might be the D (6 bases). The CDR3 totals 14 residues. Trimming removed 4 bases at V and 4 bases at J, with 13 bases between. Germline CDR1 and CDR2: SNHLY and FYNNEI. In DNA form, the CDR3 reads TGTGCCAGCAGTGGACTAGAAGCGCGAGAGACCCAGTACTTC. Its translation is CASSGLEARETQYF.

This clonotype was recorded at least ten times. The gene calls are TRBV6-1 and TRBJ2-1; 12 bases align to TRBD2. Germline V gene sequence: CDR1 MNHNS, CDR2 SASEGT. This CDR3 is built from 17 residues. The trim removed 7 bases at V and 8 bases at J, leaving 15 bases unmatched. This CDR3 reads CASTSGGASGRGDEQFF. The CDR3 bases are TGTGCCAGCACCTCAGGGGGTGCTAGCGGGAGGGGGGATGAGCAGTTCTTC.

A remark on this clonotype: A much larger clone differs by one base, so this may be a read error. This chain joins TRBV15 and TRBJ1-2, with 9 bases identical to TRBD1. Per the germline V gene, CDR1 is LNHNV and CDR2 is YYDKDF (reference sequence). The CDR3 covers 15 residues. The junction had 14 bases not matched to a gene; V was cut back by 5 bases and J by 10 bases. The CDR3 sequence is CATSSHRGLVVHYTF. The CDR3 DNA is TGTGCCACCAGCTCTCACAGGGGGCTGGTTGTCCACTACACCTTC. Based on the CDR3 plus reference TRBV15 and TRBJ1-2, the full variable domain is DAMVIQNPRYQVTQFGKPVTLSCSQTLNHNVMYWYQQKSSQAPKLLFHYYDKDFNNEADTPDNFQSRRPNTSFCFLDIRSPGLGDTAMYLCATSSHRGLVVHYTFGSGTRLTVV.

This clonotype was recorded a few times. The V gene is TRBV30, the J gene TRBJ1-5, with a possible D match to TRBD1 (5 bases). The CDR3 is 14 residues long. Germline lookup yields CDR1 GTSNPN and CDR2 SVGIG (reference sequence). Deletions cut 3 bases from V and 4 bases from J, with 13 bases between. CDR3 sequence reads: CAWSRAPENQPQHF. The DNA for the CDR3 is TGTGCCTGGAGCAGGGCTCCTGAAAATCAGCCCCAGCATTTT.

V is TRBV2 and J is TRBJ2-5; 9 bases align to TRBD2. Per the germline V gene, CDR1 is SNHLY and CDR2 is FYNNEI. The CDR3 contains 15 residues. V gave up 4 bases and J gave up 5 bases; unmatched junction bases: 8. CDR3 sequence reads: CASSAMVAGAETQYF. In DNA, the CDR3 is TGTGCCAGCAGTGCGATGGTAGCGGGAGCCGAGACCCAGTACTTC.